The next 27 T cell receptor beta chains were all read from a single sample in a study of shared clonotypes between healthy human individuals (dated by TCRdb to 2018 to 2021). CD8 naive samples were CD45RO-negative cells positively selected for CCR7, giving a CD45RA+CCR7+ population that excluded TemRA cells. The library came from the immunoSEQ multiplex PCR assay. Drawn from immuneACCESS, this table holds only the in-frame rearrangements with V and J called that TCRdb kept. Clones are partly lost; checked studies trace under half to an unresolved V gene and leave the rest unexplained. Within this sample are around 2,000,000 clones, with more than 85% of them counted one time only. The ten largest clones represent 1.5% to 2% of the sample. Source material: naive CD8+ T cells from PBMCs. Reading the label with the study, this specimen's cell subset or site is: CD45RA+CCR7+. The receptors derive from a man in his late teens or twenties in good health. Some clones in this sample may be carry-over from other donors' samples.

This clone was picked up one time. J is TRBJ1-6 and V is TRBV27; D call uncertain. Trimming took 8 bases from V and 3 from J, leaving 17 bases between them. Germline values: CDR1 MNHEY, CDR2 SMNVEV (reference sequence). The CDR3 totals 16 residues. The CDR3 DNA is TGTGCCAGCCGTGAGTGGGCAGGCGGCTATAATTCACCCCTCCACTTT. Translating it yields CASREWAGGYNSPLHF.

This clone was detected a few times. Additional DNA sequences in this sample encode the identical CDR3. This chain joins TRBV7-9 and TRBJ2-3, with no clear D. Trimming pared 2 bases from V and 4 bases from J, leaving 4 bases between. The CDR3 has 12 residues. Germline V gene lookup returns CDR1 SEHNR and CDR2 FQNEAQ (reference sequence). CDR3 bases: TGTGCCAGCAGCTTAAGGCCAGATACGCAGTATTTT. Protein sequence: CASSLRPDTQYF.

The CDR3 sequence is CASSLGRGGVRETQYF. DNA of the CDR3: TGTGCCAGCAGCTTAGGCCGCGGGGGAGTAAGGGAGACCCAGTACTTC. The V gene is TRBV13, the J gene TRBJ2-5; 7 bases align to TRBD2. V was clipped by 0 bases and J by 5 bases; unmatched bases: 9. CDR1 and CDR2 from the germline V gene are PRHDT and FYEKMQ (reference sequence). This CDR3 spans 16 amino acids.

This chain uses TRBV27 with TRBJ2-5; D call uncertain. Trimming cost V 3 bases and J 4 bases, with 18 bases left between them. The V gene's germline CDR1 is MNHEY and CDR2 SMNVEV (reference sequence). The CDR3 has 16 amino acids. CDR3 sequence: CASSFGLRESLETQYF. In DNA, the CDR3 is TGTGCCAGCAGTTTTGGCCTCCGCGAGTCGTTAGAGACCCAGTACTTC.

The chain links TRBV5-1 to TRBJ2-5; D is possibly TRBD1 or TRBD2 (5 bases each). The CDR3 consists of 14 residues. Trimming left V 4 bases short and J 2 bases short, with 12 bases between. Germline loops: CDR1 SGHRS, CDR2 YFSETQ. CDR3 DNA: TGCGCCAGCAGCCCGGGACGTCGTCAAGAGACCCAGTACTTC. It encodes CASSPGRRQETQYF.

The chain joins TRBV15 to TRBJ2-2; D is uncertain. CDR3 length equals 16 residues. Germline CDR1 reads LNHNV; CDR2 reads YYDKDF (reference sequence). V lost 0 bases and J lost 1, with 9 bases in between. CDR3 DNA sequence: TGTGCCACCAGCAGAGAGGCACTGGAGAACACCGGGGAGCTGTTTTTT. Residues: CATSREALENTGELFF.

V gene TRBV7-9 combines with J gene TRBJ1-4; D call uncertain. V shed 8 bases and J shed 4 bases, with 5 bases lying between them. This CDR3 comprises 11 residues. Germline CDR1 is SEHNR and CDR2 is FQNEAQ (reference sequence). As DNA, the CDR3 is TGTGCCAGCGGAGTTAATGAAAAACTGTTTTTT. Its translation is CASGVNEKLFF.

J is TRBJ2-1 and V is TRBV29-1, with TRBD2 matching over 14 bases. Germline V gene lookup returns CDR1 SQVTM and CDR2 ANQGSEA. There are 15 residues in the CDR3. V was clipped by 3 bases and J by 8 bases; unmatched bases: 6. CDR3: CSVELTSGRAYEQFF. In DNA form, the CDR3 reads TGCAGCGTTGAGTTGACTAGCGGGAGGGCCTATGAGCAGTTCTTC.

The chain has TRBV19 and TRBJ2-1; 7 bases fit TRBD2. Looked up from germline, CDR1 is LNHDA and CDR2 is SQIVND (reference sequence). The CDR3 sequence is 16 residues long. Trimming removed 8 bases from V and 0 bases from J; junction bases left unmatched: 10. The CDR3 region is CASARLGGYSYNEQFF. DNA for the CDR3: TGTGCCAGTGCGCGGTTGGGGGGGTACTCCTACAATGAGCAGTTCTTC.

V usage is TRBV28 and J usage is TRBJ2-1, with D possibly being TRBD1 (5 bases). Germline V gene lookup returns CDR1 MDHEN and CDR2 SYDVKM. V was trimmed by 3 bases and J by 8 bases, leaving 8 bases between them. CDR3 size: 12 residues. CDR3 DNA sequence: TGTGCCAGCAGTTTCACAGGCGATGAGCAGTTCTTC. Its protein is CASSFTGDEQFF.

This sequence joins TRBV28 and TRBJ1-4; D is possibly TRBD1 (5 bases). The V end was cut by 3 bases, the J end by 6 bases, with 11 bases between. CDR3 length: 14 amino acids. Germline CDR1 reads MDHEN; CDR2 reads SYDVKM. The CDR3 nucleotides are TGTGCCAGCAGTTTCGGGGCAGTCTATGAAAAACTGTTTTTT. Translation: CASSFGAVYEKLFF.

The CDR3 loop reads CASSPDLYTDTQYF. As DNA, the CDR3 is TGCGCCAGCAGCCCCGACTTGTACACAGATACGCAGTATTTT. The chain combines TRBV4-1 with TRBJ2-3, with D uncertain. Between the trimmed V and J ends, which lost 4 bases and 2 bases, there was a span of 10 bases. CDR3 length: 14 residues. CDR1 is MGHRA and CDR2 is YSYEKL in the germline V gene.

The V and J genes are TRBV5-1 and TRBJ2-3, with D perhaps being TRBD1 or TRBD2 (6 bases each). The CDR3 has 16 residues. Trimming cost V 3 bases and J 6 bases, with 20 bases left between them. Germline V gene sequence: CDR1 SGHRS, CDR2 YFSETQ. CDR3 in DNA: TGCGCCAGCAGCTATACCGGGGGCGGCCTTGGGGATACGCAGTATTTT. Translating it yields CASSYTGGGLGDTQYF.

This clone was recorded only once. The chain combines TRBV5-1 with TRBJ2-2; perhaps TRBD1 as D (6 bases). The V gene's germline CDR1 is SGHRS and CDR2 YFSETQ. This CDR3 region has 15 residues. Trimming pared 4 bases from V and 6 bases from J, leaving 16 bases between. The CDR3 region has the DNA TGCGCCAGCAGCCCCAGGGGTCAAGGGTCCGGGGAGCTGTTTTTT. It codes for CASSPRGQGSGELFF.

The V call is TRBV7-8, the J call TRBJ2-1; D tentatively fits TRBD1 or TRBD2 (6 bases each). Germline V CDR1 and CDR2: SGHVS, FQNEAQ. V lost 6 bases, J lost 5 bases, and 20 bases lay in between. CDR3 size: 16 residues. The CDR3 DNA follows: TGTGCCAGCAGTCCCACGATGGGGGGCGCGAACAATGAGCAGTTCTTC. This encodes CASSPTMGGANNEQFF.

This chain links TRBV6-5 with TRBJ2-1; 7 bases are a match to TRBD2. CDR1 is MNHEY and CDR2 is SVGAGI in the germline V gene. The CDR3 consists of 15 residues. The J segment lost 8 bases and the V segment lost 0 bases, leaving 7 bases of the junction unmatched. The CDR3 nucleotides are TGTGCCAGCAGTTACTCCGGGGGGATTGGGGATGAGCAGTTCTTC. Its translation: CASSYSGGIGDEQFF.

This clone was counted a single time. V usage is TRBV7-9 and J usage is TRBJ2-7; D uncertain. With 0 bases removed from V and 3 bases from J, the gap between germline ends came to 6 bases. Germline values: CDR1 SEHNR, CDR2 FQNEAQ (reference sequence). CDR3 length equals 13 residues. The CDR3 here is CASSLAQVYEQYF. The CDR3 DNA is TGTGCCAGCAGCTTAGCGCAGGTCTACGAGCAGTACTTC.

The J gene is TRBJ1-1, the V gene TRBV19; TRBD1 is a possible D gene (6 bases). The germline V gene has CDR1 LNHDA and CDR2 SQIVND (reference sequence). The CDR3 loop spans 17 amino acids. Trimming left V 1 base short and J 3 bases short, with 18 bases between. This chain's CDR3 is CASSIAGLSEGDTEAFF. CDR3 sequence (DNA): TGTGCCAGTAGTATAGCGGGATTGTCAGAGGGGGACACTGAAGCTTTCTTT.

The CDR3 DNA reads as TGTGCCGACTGGGCCAGCCAATCCGGGGACCACCAAGAGACCCAGTACTTC. Translating gives CADWASQSGDHQETQYF. The chain couples TRBV11-2 to TRBJ2-5, with D perhaps given as TRBD1 or TRBD2 (5 bases each). The CDR3 has 17 residues. Germline V gene sequence: CDR1 SGHAT, CDR2 FQNNGV. Trimming shortened V by 11 bases and J by 0 bases, and 25 bases separated the two germline ends.

The V call is TRBV7-9, the J call TRBJ1-2; D may be TRBD1 (6 bases). The CDR3 runs to 13 residues. Germline assignment: CDR1 SEHNR and CDR2 FQNEAQ (reference sequence). The V end was cut by 5 bases, the J end by 4 bases, with 11 bases between. In DNA, the CDR3 is TGTGCCAGCAGCCCCTGGGGGGCCTATGGCTACACCTTC. Protein product: CASSPWGAYGYTF.

In this sample, this clone turned up once. This chain uses TRBV27 with TRBJ2-3; TRBD1 matches at 10 bases. CDR3 size: 16 residues. V shed 6 bases and J 5 bases; nucleotides not matched to a gene: 11. CDR1 is MNHEY and CDR2 is SMNVEV in the germline V gene (reference sequence). The CDR3 is CASRPPDRGRVDTQYF. CDR3 in DNA: TGTGCCAGCAGACCTCCCGACAGGGGGCGAGTAGATACGCAGTATTTT.

V is TRBV9 and J is TRBJ2-7; 8 bases are a match to TRBD2. Germline CDR1 and CDR2: SGDLS and YYNGEE. V lost 4 bases to trimming and J lost 5 bases; unmatched junction nucleotides: 5. The CDR3 length is 13 residues. CDR3 loop: CASSPGRVNEQYF. The CDR3 nucleotides read TGTGCCAGCAGCCCCGGGAGGGTAAACGAGCAGTACTTC.

As concerns this clone: The sample carries other DNA sequences with the same CDR3. The rearrangement joins TRBV5-1 to TRBJ2-1, with D unresolved. The germline V gene has CDR1 SGHRS and CDR2 YFSETQ. The CDR3 loop spans 13 amino acids. V was pared by 0 bases and J by 2 bases, with 3 bases between. CDR3 bases: TGCGCCAGCAGCTTGGACGCCTACAATGAGCAGTTCTTC. Its translation is CASSLDAYNEQFF.

The rearrangement links TRBV7-9 to TRBJ1-1; possibly TRBD1 for D (5 bases). From germline, CDR1 is SEHNR and CDR2 FQNEAQ (reference sequence). V lost 5 bases and J lost 0, with 10 bases in between. The CDR3 totals 14 residues. This CDR3 reads CASSPGPLNTEAFF. For the CDR3, the DNA is TGTGCCAGCAGCCCGGGACCGCTGAACACTGAAGCTTTCTTT.

This chain links TRBV4-1 with TRBJ2-7; the D gene is possibly TRBD2 (6 bases). Germline-derived CDR1 and CDR2 are MGHRA and YSYEKL. The CDR3 is 15 residues long. V lost 4 bases to trimming and J lost 2 bases, with 15 bases between them. The chain's CDR3 is CASSRTGTRAYEQYF. The CDR3 DNA reads TGCGCCAGCAGCCGAACCGGGACTCGGGCCTACGAGCAGTACTTC.

With respect to this clone: Other DNA variants within this sample encode the same CDR3. This rearrangement joins TRBV19 to TRBJ2-5, with D possibly TRBD1 on 6 matching bases. This CDR3 has 14 amino acids. Deletions cut 3 bases from V and 2 bases from J, with 10 bases between. Germline values: CDR1 LNHDA, CDR2 SQIVND (reference sequence). The CDR3 DNA reads as TGTGCCAGTAGTATCGGCCAGGGGCAAGAGACCCAGTACTTC. Amino acids: CASSIGQGQETQYF.

This clone was observed once. Additional DNA sequences in this sample encode the identical CDR3. The genes are TRBV7-9 and TRBJ2-1; 7 positions match TRBD2. This CDR3 comprises 15 residues. Germline V gives CDR1 SEHNR, CDR2 FQNEAQ (reference sequence). Unmatched junction bases numbered 4, after V lost 1 base and J lost 4 bases. CDR3 region: CASSLGSGPYNEQFF. The CDR3 nucleotides are TGTGCCAGCAGCTTAGGTAGCGGGCCTTACAATGAGCAGTTCTTC.